The 16 T cell receptor beta chains listed next were all sequenced from one sample in a study of shared clonotypes between healthy human individuals. This table comes from immunoSEQ multiplex PCR, and its TCRdb copy is limited to in-frame clones, with some not included. The table has over 1.5 million clones, 98% seen once. The sequencing input was naive CD4+ T cells sorted from blood. Subset given: CD45RA+ positively selected. These receptors were taken from a man aged 30 to 45 in good health.

V and J are TRBV7-9 and TRBJ2-2, with a tentative D call TRBD1 (5 bases). There are 14 residues in the CDR3. The V and J ends lost 11 bases and 2 bases respectively, with 15 bases between them. Per germline, CDR1 SEHNR and CDR2 FQNEAQ (reference sequence). The CDR3 DNA reads as TGTGCCTTTTCCGGGCAGGGAAACACCGGGGAGCTGTTTTTT. Translating it yields CAFSGQGNTGELFF.

This sequence joins TRBV9 and TRBJ2-7, with 11 positions matching TRBD1. The CDR3 totals 14 residues. The ends lost 0 bases at V and 7 bases at J; junction bases unmatched: 3. Germline V gives CDR1 SGDLS, CDR2 YYNGEE. This chain's CDR3 is CASSVGTGGVEQYF. The DNA of the CDR3 is TGTGCCAGCAGCGTAGGGACAGGGGGCGTAGAGCAGTACTTC.

This rearrangement joins TRBV5-1 to TRBJ1-3, with TRBD1 matching over 9 bases. The CDR3 is made up of 18 amino acids. The junction had 9 bases not matched to a gene; V was cut back by 1 base and J by 1 base. Germline lookup yields CDR1 SGHRS and CDR2 YFSETQ. The CDR3 region has the DNA TGCGCCAGCAGCTTGCAGGGACAGGGTGCAGCGTCTGGAAACACCATATATTTT. Its protein product is CASSLQGQGAASGNTIYF.

This chain uses TRBV6-1 with TRBJ1-4, with 7 bases matching TRBD1. The length of the CDR3 is 14 residues. V lost 4 bases, J lost 8 bases, and 7 bases stayed unmatched. CDR1 and CDR2 from the germline V gene are MNHNS and SASEGT. The CDR3 nucleotides are TGTGCCAGCAGTGGAAGGGGGCGCTGGGAAAAACTGTTTTTT. Protein sequence: CASSGRGRWEKLFF.

The CDR3, as DNA: TGTGCCAGCAGCGTAAGAGCCGTGGACACTGAAGCTTTCTTT. Translating gives CASSVRAVDTEAFF. The chain has TRBV9 and TRBJ1-1, with D uncertain. V lost 1 base to trimming and J lost 3 bases, with 10 bases between them. The germline CDR1 and CDR2 sequences are SGDLS and YYNGEE. This CDR3 has 14 residues.

This CDR3 reads CASSETGVAGNTIYF. Here the CDR3 DNA reads TGTGCCAGCAGTGAAACAGGGGTAGCTGGAAACACCATATATTTT. The chain uses TRBV2 and TRBJ1-3, with 7 nucleotides matching TRBD1. V was pared by 2 bases and J by 2 bases, with 3 bases of the junction left unmatched. Germline CDR1 SNHLY, CDR2 FYNNEI. The CDR3 extends over 15 amino acids.

The chain combines TRBV7-2 with TRBJ1-5; TRBD1 might be the D (6 bases). Trimming took off 7 bases at V and 9 bases at J, with 19 bases between the two ends. Germline V gene sequence: CDR1 SGHTA, CDR2 FQGNSA. The CDR3 spans 14 residues. CDR3 DNA: TGTGCCAGCACACTGTCAAGGGGGGTAGGGCCCCAGCATTTT. Amino acids: CASTLSRGVGPQHF.

The chain recombines TRBV28 with TRBJ2-7; 9 bases are a match to TRBD1. The V gene's germline CDR1 is MDHEN and CDR2 SYDVKM. The CDR3 contains 14 residues. V shed 6 bases and J 3 bases; nucleotides not matched to a gene: 6. DNA for the CDR3: TGTGCCAGCAGGACCGGACAGGGGATCTACGAGCAGTACTTC. The encoded protein is CASRTGQGIYEQYF. The variable domain in full, with the rest retrieved from reference TRBV28 and TRBJ2-7, is DVKVTQSSRYLVKRTGEKVFLECVQDMDHENMFWYRQDPGLGLRLIYFSYDVKMKEKGDIPEGYSVSREKKERFSLILESASTNQTSMYLCASRTGQGIYEQYFGPGTRLTVT.

This rearrangement joins TRBV9 to TRBJ2-1; D might be TRBD1 (7 bases). Germline CDR1 and CDR2: SGDLS and YYNGEE. The CDR3 is 15 amino acids. Trimming pared 4 bases from V and 9 bases from J, leaving 20 bases between. CDR3 in DNA: TGTGCCAGCAGCTTGGGACAGTGGGTCGGGGGTGAGCAGTTCTTC. This translates into CASSLGQWVGGEQFF. The complete variable domain, with remaining parts taken from reference TRBV9 and TRBJ2-1, reads DSGVTQTPKHLITATGQRVTLRCSPRSGDLSVYWYQQSLDQGLQFLIQYYNGEERAKGNILERFSAQQFPDLHSELNLSSLELGDSALYFCASSLGQWVGGEQFFGPGTRLTVL.

Remarks on this clone: This CDR3 is also generated by other DNA sequences in the sample. The chain has TRBV6-5 and TRBJ1-3; D is uncertain. The CDR3 runs to 13 residues. Germline loops: CDR1 MNHEY, CDR2 SVGAGI. V was shortened by 2 bases and J by 0 bases, with 2 bases between the two germline ends. CDR3 sequence: CASSYTSGNTIYF. The CDR3 nucleotides are TGTGCCAGCAGTTACACCTCTGGAAACACCATATATTTT.

The rearrangement joins TRBV7-8 to TRBJ1-1, with D possibly matching TRBD1 (5 bases). The CDR3 totals 16 residues. Germline V gives CDR1 SGHVS, CDR2 FQNEAQ. V was pared by 5 bases and J by 5 bases, with 21 bases between. The CDR3 reads CASSRQRGNLGTEAFF. CDR3 nucleotide sequence: TGTGCCAGCAGCCGTCAAAGGGGCAACCTGGGGACTGAAGCTTTCTTT.

The chain recombines TRBV27 with TRBJ2-7; D assignment may be TRBD1 or TRBD2 (5 bases each). This CDR3 comprises 15 residues. Germline CDR1 is MNHEY and CDR2 is SMNVEV (reference sequence). Trimming stripped 5 bases from V and 6 bases from J, with 20 bases between. CDR3 sequence (DNA): TGTGCCAGCAGTCAACTCCGGGACCCAATGGGCGAGCAGTACTTC. Translating it yields CASSQLRDPMGEQYF.

The chain employs TRBV18 and TRBJ1-2, with TRBD1 identical over 7 bases. This CDR3 is built from 17 residues. V gave up 4 bases and J gave up 0 bases; unmatched junction bases: 11. Germline lookup yields CDR1 KGHSH and CDR2 LQKENI. The CDR3 reads CASSLKSGGASNYGYTF. The CDR3 coding sequence is TGTGCCAGCTCACTAAAATCAGGGGGAGCGTCTAACTATGGCTACACCTTC.

The J gene is TRBJ2-7, the V gene TRBV2, with D possibly matching TRBD1 (5 bases). The CDR3 loop spans 14 amino acids. The germline V gene has CDR1 SNHLY and CDR2 FYNNEI. V was pared by 6 bases and J by 3 bases, with 15 bases between. The CDR3 coding sequence is TGTGCCAGCAGAGGAAGGGGCGTTTTCTACGAGCAGTACTTC. Its translation is CASRGRGVFYEQYF.

This chain uses TRBV13 with TRBJ1-4, with D possibly matching TRBD1 (6 bases). The CDR3 consists of 14 residues. Trimming cost V 3 bases and J 7 bases, with 12 bases left between them. Per the germline V gene, CDR1 is PRHDT and CDR2 is FYEKMQ (reference sequence). The DNA for the CDR3 is TGTGCCAGCAGCTTCGGGGGGCGCGGTGAAAAACTGTTTTTT. This encodes CASSFGGRGEKLFF.

V gene TRBV28 combines with J gene TRBJ1-2; D remains ambiguous. The CDR3 is 12 residues long. Germline assignment: CDR1 MDHEN and CDR2 SYDVKM. V shed 4 bases and J shed 1 base, with 4 bases lying between them. Written as DNA, the CDR3 is TGTGCCAGCAGTTCGAATAACTATGGCTACACCTTC. Residues: CASSSNNYGYTF.